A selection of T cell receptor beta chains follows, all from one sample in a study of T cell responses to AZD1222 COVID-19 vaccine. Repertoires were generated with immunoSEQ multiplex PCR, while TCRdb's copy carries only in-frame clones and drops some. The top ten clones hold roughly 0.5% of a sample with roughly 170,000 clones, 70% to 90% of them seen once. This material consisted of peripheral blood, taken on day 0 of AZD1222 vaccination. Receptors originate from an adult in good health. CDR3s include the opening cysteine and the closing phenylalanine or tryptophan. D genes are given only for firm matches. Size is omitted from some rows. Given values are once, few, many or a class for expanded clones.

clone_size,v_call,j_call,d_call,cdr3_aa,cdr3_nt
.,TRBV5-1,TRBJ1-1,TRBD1,CASSSRGWGQNTEAFF,TGCGCCAGCAGCTCCAGGGGGTGGGGGCAGAACACTGAAGCTTTCTTT
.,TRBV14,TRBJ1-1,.,CASSQVGGTEAFF,TGTGCCAGCAGCCAAGTGGGGGGCACTGAAGCTTTCTTT
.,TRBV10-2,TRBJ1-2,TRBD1,CASSEALTGGNYGYTF,TGCGCCAGCAGTGAGGCCCTGACAGGGGGCAACTATGGCTACACCTTC
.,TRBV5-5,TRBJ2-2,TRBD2,CASSFLAGAGGELFF,TGTGCCAGCAGCTTTCTAGCGGGAGCGGGCGGGGAGCTGTTTTTT
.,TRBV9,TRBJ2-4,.,CASSVGSLAKNIQYF,TGTGCCAGCAGCGTAGGTTCCCTAGCCAAAAACATTCAGTACTTC
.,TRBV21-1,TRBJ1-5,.,CASSKVRLHREGQPQHF,TGTGCCAGCAGCAAAGTACGCCTACACAGGGAAGGTCAGCCCCAGCATTTT
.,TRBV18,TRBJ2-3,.,CASSPEGDTQYF,TGTGCCAGCTCACCAGAAGGAGATACGCAGTATTTT
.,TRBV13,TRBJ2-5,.,CASSLLSYQETQYF,TGTGCCAGCAGCTTATTGTCATACCAAGAGACCCAGTACTTC
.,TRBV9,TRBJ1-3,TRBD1,CASSVGRNAQTGKSSGNTIYF,TGTGCCAGCAGCGTAGGCCGAAACGCCCAGACAGGGAAGAGCTCTGGAAACACCATATATTTT
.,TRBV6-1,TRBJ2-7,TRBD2,CASSEDSGREQYF,TGTGCCAGCAGTGAAGATAGCGGGCGGGAGCAGTACTTC
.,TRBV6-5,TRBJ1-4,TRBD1,CASSSLGQTNEKLFF,TGTGCCAGCAGTTCATTGGGACAGACTAATGAAAAACTGTTTTTT
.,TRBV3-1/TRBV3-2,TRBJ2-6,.,CASSQDNKGPYSGANVLTF,TGTGCCAGCAGCCAAGATAACAAGGGGCCCTACTCTGGGGCCAACGTCCTGACTTTC
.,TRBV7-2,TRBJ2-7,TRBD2,CASSLASGGAGSYEQYF,TGTGCCAGCAGCTTAGCTAGCGGGGGGGCGGGTTCATACGAGCAGTACTTC
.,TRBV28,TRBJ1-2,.,CASSYPRASTYGYTF,TGTGCCAGCAGTTACCCGAGGGCTTCCACCTATGGCTACACCTTC
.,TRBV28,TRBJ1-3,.,CASVFAASSGNTIYF,TGTGCCAGCGTATTTGCCGCAAGCTCTGGAAACACCATATATTTT
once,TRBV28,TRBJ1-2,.,CASSPTGSYPIYGYTF,TGTGCCAGCAGTCCGACAGGATCCTACCCCATCTATGGCTACACCTTC
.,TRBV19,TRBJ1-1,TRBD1,CASSERDSKHGTEAFF,TGTGCCAGTAGTGAGAGGGACAGCAAACATGGGACTGAAGCTTTCTTT
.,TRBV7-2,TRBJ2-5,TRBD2,CASSLIRGGQETQYF,TGTGCCAGCAGCTTAATACGGGGGGGCCAAGAGACCCAGTACTTC
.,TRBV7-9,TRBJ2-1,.,CAPSGNEQFF,TGTGCCCCCTCGGGCAATGAGCAGTTCTTC
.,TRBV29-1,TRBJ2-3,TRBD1,CSVEENRGDTQYF,TGCAGCGTTGAAGAGAACAGGGGAGATACGCAGTATTTT
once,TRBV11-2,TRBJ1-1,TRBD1,CASSPGTGSEAFF,TGTGCCAGCAGCCCAGGGACAGGGTCTGAAGCTTTCTTT
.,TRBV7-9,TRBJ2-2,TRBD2,CASIQLRLAGGLNTGELFF,TGTGCCAGCATCCAACTTAGGCTAGCGGGGGGGCTGAACACCGGGGAGCTGTTTTTT
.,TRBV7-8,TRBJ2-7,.,CASSHQGSEQYF,TGTGCCAGCAGCCACCAGGGGTCCGAGCAGTACTTC
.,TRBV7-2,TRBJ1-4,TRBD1,CASSSRTGGEKLFF,TGTGCCAGCAGCAGCCGGACAGGGGGCGAAAAACTGTTTTTT
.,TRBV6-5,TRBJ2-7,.,CASSRTGSKREQYF,TGTGCCAGCAGCCGTACCGGGTCGAAACGCGAGCAGTACTTC